This T cell receptor beta chain was recovered during a study of OX40 agonist ivuxolimab in advanced cancers. At cycle 4 day 1, cycle 7 day 1, and baseline, blood was sampled. A single count supports this clone. Its specificity is unknown. Whole-study results and caveats: Among expanded peripheral T cells, antigen specificity went undetermined. Both blood CD4+ and CD8+ T cells showed clonal growth by week 6 at 0.1 to 3.0 mg/kg.

The protocol was immunoSEQ multiplex PCR, while the TCRdb copy is restricted to in-frame clones and leaves out a portion. The sample records over 60,000 clones, around nine tenths being singletons. The sequence was collected from an adult with an advanced solid tumor such as melanoma, head and neck, liver or kidney cancer. This material consisted of CD4+ or CD8+ T cells sorted from blood, taken in a trial of the OX40 agonist ivuxolimab.

The CDR3 coding sequence is TGTGCCAGCTCACCACCGTCGGAAAGCTACGAGCAGTACTTC. This sequence encodes CASSPPSESYEQYF. The chain uses TRBV18 and TRBJ2-7; D is unclear. The CDR3 runs 14 residues. Germline lookup yields CDR1 KGHSH and CDR2 LQKENI. Trimming left V 0 bases short and J 3 bases short, with 9 bases between.